This paragraph reports one T cell receptor (beta chain). Symptom resolution, clearance, or two negative PCRs marked donors in Cohort 3 as recovered. The protocol was immunoSEQ multiplex PCR, while the TCRdb copy is restricted to in-frame clones and leaves out a portion. Among nearly 400,000 clones, roughly 90% were seen once, and the ten largest hold 1.5% to 2%. The record originates from a study of blood T cell repertoires in COVID-19. Study summary: Specimens from acute and convalescent COVID-19 originated in the United States, Italy and Spain.

Germline V gene sequence: CDR1 SGHTA, CDR2 FQGNSA. After removal of 5 bases from V and 4 bases from J, the junction contained 7 bases not matched to a gene. The CDR3 has 14 amino acids. What was sequenced was PBMCs or T cells enriched from blood (not recorded which). This chain links TRBV7-2 with TRBJ1-1, with TRBD1 matching over 7 bases. The sequence came from a young woman who had recovered from COVID-19. CDR3 protein: CASSLSRGTTEAFF. For the CDR3, the DNA is TGTGCCAGCAGCCTAAGCAGGGGGACCACTGAAGCTTTCTTT.